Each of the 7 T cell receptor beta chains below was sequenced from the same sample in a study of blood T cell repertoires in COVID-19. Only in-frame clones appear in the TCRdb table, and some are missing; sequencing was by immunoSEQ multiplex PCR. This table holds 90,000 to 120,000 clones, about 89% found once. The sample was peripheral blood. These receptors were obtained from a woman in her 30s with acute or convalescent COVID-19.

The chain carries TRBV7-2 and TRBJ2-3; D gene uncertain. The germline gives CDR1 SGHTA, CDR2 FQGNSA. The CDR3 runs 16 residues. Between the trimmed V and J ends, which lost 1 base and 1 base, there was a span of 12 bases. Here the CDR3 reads CASSLGANRGTDTQYF. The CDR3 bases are TGTGCCAGCAGCTTAGGTGCCAATCGCGGCACAGATACGCAGTATTTT.

The CDR3 protein is CASSRGTAAVEEQYF. CDR3 DNA sequence: TGTGCCAGCAGTCGGGGGACAGCTGCCGTGGAGGAGCAGTACTTC. The chain combines TRBV6-2 or TRBV6-3 with TRBJ2-7, with D possibly TRBD1 on 7 matching bases. Trimming took 5 bases from V and 7 from J, leaving 21 bases between them. Germline assignment: CDR1 MNHEY and CDR2 SVGEGT. The CDR3 is made up of 15 amino acids.

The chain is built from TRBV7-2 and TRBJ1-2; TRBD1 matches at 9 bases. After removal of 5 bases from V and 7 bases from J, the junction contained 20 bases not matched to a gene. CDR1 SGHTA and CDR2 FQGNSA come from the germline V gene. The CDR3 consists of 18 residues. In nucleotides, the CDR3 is TGTGCCAGCAGCCAGCGGGCCAATACAGGGGGCGCCGGTTCTGGCTACACCTTC. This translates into CASSQRANTGGAGSGYTF.

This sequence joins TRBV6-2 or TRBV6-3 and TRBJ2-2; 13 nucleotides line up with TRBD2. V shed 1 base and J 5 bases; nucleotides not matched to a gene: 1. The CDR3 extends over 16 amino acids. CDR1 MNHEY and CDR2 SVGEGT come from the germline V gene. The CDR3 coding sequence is TGTGCCAGCAGTTACTGGGGACTAGCGGGGACCGGGGAGCTGTTTTTT. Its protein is CASSYWGLAGTGELFF.

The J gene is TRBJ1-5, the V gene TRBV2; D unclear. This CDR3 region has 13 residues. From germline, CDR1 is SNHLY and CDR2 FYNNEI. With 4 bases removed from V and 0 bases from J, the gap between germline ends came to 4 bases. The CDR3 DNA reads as TGTGCCAGCAGTGTAGATAGCAATCAGCCCCAGCATTTT. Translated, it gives CASSVDSNQPQHF.

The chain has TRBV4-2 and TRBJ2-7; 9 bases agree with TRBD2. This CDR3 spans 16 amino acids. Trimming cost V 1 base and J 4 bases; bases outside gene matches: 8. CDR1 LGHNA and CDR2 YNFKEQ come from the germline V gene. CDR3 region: CASSQGQRLADYEQYF. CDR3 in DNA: TGTGCCAGCAGCCAAGGTCAAAGACTAGCGGATTACGAGCAGTACTTC.

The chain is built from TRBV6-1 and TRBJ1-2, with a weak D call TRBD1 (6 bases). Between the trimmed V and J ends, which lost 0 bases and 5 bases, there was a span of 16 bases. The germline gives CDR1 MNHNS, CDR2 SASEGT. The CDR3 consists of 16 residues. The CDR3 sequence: CASSEAGAGSGYGYTF. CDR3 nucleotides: TGTGCCAGCAGTGAAGCGGGGGCAGGATCTGGGTATGGCTACACCTTC.